The present T cell receptor beta chain was sequenced within a study of CD8 T cells in ankylosing spondylitis. Study results and limitations: Reportedly, significant enrichment of disease-linked clones occurred in matched ankylosing spondylitis synovial fluid. Fewer than 10 highly homologous variants made up a TCR beta motif that seemed to typify ankylosing spondylitis blood. Past studies reported some motif variants in reactive arthritis synovial fluid and blood.

Per germline, CDR1 MNHNY and CDR2 SVGAGI (reference sequence). The CDR3 sequence is 13 residues long. Trimming removed 7 bases from V and 5 bases from J, with 13 bases in between. This clonotype occurred a few times. The antigen is unknown. It was by quantitative 5'-RACE with molecular barcodes that TCR beta libraries were made. TCRdb re-derived calls from the 5' RACE reads in MiXCR, one entry per CDR3 protein. The repertoire includes some 800,000 distinct CDR3 sequences, roughly 12% of them detected once, and about 0.49% sits in the top ten. The TCR sequence derives from a male donor with ankylosing spondylitis. Sequenced input: blood, either unsorted or a sorted T cell fraction (not recorded which). This chain joins TRBV6-6 and TRBJ2-3; possibly TRBD1 for D (6 bases). The CDR3 here is CASKARGRDTQYF. CDR3 coding DNA: TGTGCCAGCAAAGCCAGGGGCAGAGATACGCAGTATTTT.